This T cell receptor (beta chain) was identified in a study of CD8 T cells in Susac syndrome (dated by TCRdb to between 2018 and 2020). Some background on the complete study: Among the Susac syndrome patients who were sequenced, clinically active disease was present in six and clinical remission was observed in eight or nine. Susac syndrome patients were therapy-naive, on corticosteroids (some also receiving IVIg), or on IVIg alone at blood withdrawal. Whether CD8+ T cell activation and differentiation in Susac syndrome was antigen driven was tested using repertoire sequencing. The clonality of the CD8+ T cell repertoire was compared across over 9 healthy donors, roughly 14 Susac syndrome patients and about 16 multiple sclerosis patients.

Peripheral blood CD8+ and CD4+ T cells from healthy donors, Susac syndrome patients and multiple sclerosis patients were profiled using high-throughput TCR beta sequencing. Recently defined diagnostic criteria for definite or probable disease were met by the Susac syndrome patients. Bulk CD8+ and CD4+ T cells were purified by magnetic negative isolation, while CD8+ TEMRA cells were enriched using FACS. Blood was collected in EDTA tubes and processed within 24 hours, with PBMCs isolated through density gradient centrifugation. PBMCs destined for TCR sequencing were cryopreserved in liquid nitrogen and later thawed in a 37 °C water bath. A purity of at least 90% was achieved for sorted or isolated CD4+, CD8+ and CD8+ TEMRA cells. RNA was extracted using the RNeasy kit, and roughly 0.5 to 1 ug of the RNA was reverse transcribed with random hexamers. TCR beta CDR3 regions were amplified with the immunoSEQ multiplex PCR assay covering 54 Vbeta and 13 Jbeta segments. PCR amplification bias was corrected using a synthetic template baseline for primer optimization and computational correction. The authors processed their data as follows. Reads were assigned to V, D and J genes according to IMGT and analyzed in immunoSEQ Analyzer, with only productive sequences retained. To calculate clonality, Shannon entropy was normalized by log2 of the number of productive unique sequences and then subtracted from one. For each patient and control, public and private clones were evaluated within the 100 most prevalent clones. Clones were defined as Susac-specific when absent from the healthy and MS cohorts, from 1,000 to 1,100 published viral clones and from other ImmuneACCESS disease sequences. TCRdb reprocessing: public reads trimmed at Q25 with fastp, clones called with MiXCR, in-frame beta chains kept. Identical CDR3 proteins give one entry, which carries the most common genes and DNA. These V and J calls are TCRdb output, not the study's own analysis. The sample includes under 200,000 distinct CDR3 sequences, with 85% to 95% observed a single time. The top ten hold about 0.15% of the sample.

From cysteine to phenylalanine, the CDR3 is 13 amino acids long. Of the read, only the CDR3 DNA is kept; its 39 bases are in frame from base 1. V was cut back by 5 bases and J by 8 bases, leaving a gap of 14 bases between them. The germline V gene encodes CDR1 SGHDT and CDR2 YYEEEE. The investigation overall reported the following: Sixteen Susac-specific public clones were identified in the total CD8+ repertoire, and a few Susac-specific public clones were identified in the CD8+ TEMRA repertoire. Susac syndrome CD8+ repertoires showed clonal expansion, highest in CD8+ TEMRA cells and greater in clinically active than remitting patients. The study acknowledged that relatively few individuals were included in the TCR sequencing and HLA analysis.

Worth noting for this clonotype: Its antigen specificity is not known. The input lacks base qualities; no much larger clone sits a single base away.

Rearrangement joined TRBV5-6 to TRBJ2-1; the D gene remains uncertain. This clonotype was sampled from a human donor with Susac syndrome. Sequenced material: CD8+ T cells from PBMCs. The DNA is as follows: TGTGCCAGCAGTGAACTCCTTTTCGATGAGCAGTTCTTC. Translated, this is CASSELLFDEQFF.